The clone carrying this T cell receptor (beta chain) appeared once. The entry originates in a study of shared clonotypes between healthy human individuals. The repertoire was sequenced with immunoSEQ multiplex PCR; TCRdb's copy has only in-frame clones and lacks some. This table holds millions of clones, approximately 95% found once. Study donors comprised healthy, HIV-negative adults devoid of recent acute infection or vaccination. Each sample came from a Caucasian adult donor living in Nashville, Tennessee. Germline V gene sequence: CDR1 SGHTA, CDR2 FQGNSA. Trimming removed 0 bases from V and 0 bases from J; junction bases left unmatched: 2. This CDR3 contains 16 residues.

The receptor was isolated from a young man in good health. The chain is built from TRBV7-2 and TRBJ2-1; 7 bases are shared with TRBD1. Sequencing used naive CD4+ T cells sorted from blood. Subset: CD45RA+ positively selected. For the CDR3, the DNA is TGTGCCAGCAGCTTAGCGACAGGGAGCTCCTACAATGAGCAGTTCTTC. Residues: CASSLATGSSYNEQFF. Looking up the rest from reference TRBV7-2 and TRBJ2-1 gives the full variable domain: GAGVSQSPSNKVTEKGKDVELRCDPISGHTALYWYRQSLGQGLEFLIYFQGNSAPDKSGLPSDRFSAERTGGSVSTLTIQRTQQEDSAVYLCASSLATGSSYNEQFFGPGTRLTVL.